These 13 T cell receptor beta chains came from one sample sequenced in a study of Graves' ophthalmopathy and Graves' hyperthyroidism. The authors amplified TCR beta CDR3 regions from RNA transcripts. Second-round multiplex PCR came after first-round RT-PCR with HTBI primers. TCRdb fed the multiplex PCR reads into MiXCR, producing one record per CDR3 protein. In the table there are about 220,000 distinct CDR3 sequences, around a fifth of which are singletons. Sequencing input: peripheral blood. The receptors originated from a woman aged 45-65 years with Graves' ophthalmopathy.

This clonotype appeared many times. The V call is TRBV6-7, the J call TRBJ2-7; TRBD1 matches at 11 bases. TRBV6-7 is reported as an ORF; its role is uncertain. V gave up 11 bases and J gave up 2 bases; unmatched junction bases: 2. This CDR3 has 12 amino acids. The CDR3 is CAGQGAPYEQYF. DNA of the CDR3: TGTGCCGGACAGGGGGCCCCCTACGAGCAGTACTTC.

The chain carries TRBV6-5 and TRBJ2-7; 7 positions match TRBD2. This CDR3 region has 16 residues. V trimming: 6 bases; J trimming: 7 bases; junction bases outside the gene matches: 18. Per germline, CDR1 MNHEY and CDR2 SVGAGI. Here the CDR3 DNA reads TGTGCCAGCAGCTTAGCGCCCGGTCAGTGGGGAGGGGAGCAGTACTTC. Amino acid sequence: CASSLAPGQWGGEQYF.

This clonotype showed up many times. The V call is TRBV7-2, the J call TRBJ2-7; TRBD2 aligns across 7 bases. This CDR3 is built from 15 residues. The V segment lost 3 bases and the J segment 0 bases; nucleotides outside the gene matches: 5. Looked up from germline, CDR1 is SGHTA and CDR2 is FQGNSA. The DNA for the CDR3 is TGTGCCAGCAGCTTTGGAGCGGGGCTCTCCTACGAGCAGTACTTC. Amino acids: CASSFGAGLSYEQYF. Filled out from reference TRBV7-2 and TRBJ2-7, the complete variable domain reads GAGVSQSPSNKVTEKGKDVELRCDPISGHTALYWYRQSLGQGLEFLIYFQGNSAPDKSGLPSDRFSAERTGGSVSTLTIQRTQQEDSAVYLCASSFGAGLSYEQYFGPGTRLTVT.

V gene TRBV20-1 combines with J gene TRBJ1-3; D call uncertain. CDR1 and CDR2 (germline): DFQATT, SNEGSKA (reference sequence). This CDR3 region has 13 residues. V was cut by 5 bases and J by 2 bases, with 10 bases left in between. CDR3 amino acids: CSASESTGNTIYF. The CDR3 DNA follows: TGCAGTGCTTCTGAGTCCACTGGAAACACCATATATTTT.

Many counts were recorded for this clonotype. The chain carries TRBV28 and TRBJ1-1; TRBD1 agrees at 7 bases. CDR3 length: 13 residues. Per germline, CDR1 MDHEN and CDR2 SYDVKM. V was clipped by 5 bases and J by 4 bases; unmatched bases: 4. CDR3 DNA: TGTGCCAGCAGTCCTCCAGGGGGCACTGAAGCTTTCTTT. This codes for CASSPPGGTEAFF.

This clonotype was seen at least ten times. The rearrangement uses TRBV20-1 and TRBJ2-7; 10 bases are shared with TRBD2. CDR1 and CDR2 (germline): DFQATT, SNEGSKA (reference sequence). There are 14 residues in the CDR3. V trimming: 2 bases; J trimming: 7 bases; junction bases outside the gene matches: 8. CDR3 coding DNA: TGCAGTGCTAGACCGACTAGCGGGTATGAGGAGCAGTACTTC. It yields the protein CSARPTSGYEEQYF.

Many counts were recorded for this clonotype. J is TRBJ2-5 and V is TRBV30; 8 bases align to TRBD1. The CDR3 totals 14 residues. V gave up 4 bases and J gave up 4 bases; unmatched junction bases: 8. The germline gives CDR1 GTSNPN, CDR2 SVGIG (reference sequence). CDR3 DNA sequence: TGTGCCTGGAACCCTCCAGGGGGCTTAGAGACCCAGTACTTC. It codes for CAWNPPGGLETQYF.

This clonotype was counted many times. This chain uses TRBV7-2 with TRBJ2-7; D possibly corresponds to TRBD2 (7 bases). The CDR3 covers 15 residues. Germline CDR1 SGHTA, CDR2 FQGNSA. V lost 1 base to trimming and J lost 2 bases, with 12 bases between them. The CDR3: CASSLVTGGTYEQYF. Written as DNA, the CDR3 is TGTGCCAGCAGCTTAGTGACGGGGGGCACCTACGAGCAGTACTTC.

This clonotype was recorded many times. This chain joins TRBV10-3 and TRBJ1-2, with 7 bases aligning to TRBD1. Germline values: CDR1 ENHRY, CDR2 SYGVKD. The length of the CDR3 is 15 residues. Unmatched junction bases numbered 9, after V lost 4 bases and J lost 4 bases. The CDR3 protein is CAISALTGDPYGYTF. CDR3 sequence (DNA): TGTGCCATCAGTGCTCTCACAGGGGACCCCTATGGCTACACCTTC.

This chain links TRBV12-3 or TRBV12-4 with TRBJ2-5; D is perhaps TRBD1 (7 bases). With 6 bases removed from V and 3 bases from J, the gap between germline ends came to 11 bases. The CDR3 is 13 residues long. CDR3 amino acids: CASRGGQKETQYF. CDR3 DNA sequence: TGTGCCAGCAGGGGGGGACAGAAAGAGACCCAGTACTTC.

This clonotype was seen ten or more times. This rearrangement joins TRBV12-3 or TRBV12-4 to TRBJ1-2, with D uncertain. This CDR3 is built from 12 residues. Trimming pared 6 bases from V and 4 bases from J, leaving 9 bases between. For the CDR3, the DNA is TGTGCCAGCAGATCGGGAGTCTATGGCTACACCTTC. Translation gives CASRSGVYGYTF.

This clonotype was recorded once. V and J are TRBV28 and TRBJ1-5; D possibly corresponds to TRBD1 (6 bases). CDR1 is MDHEN and CDR2 is SYDVKM in the germline V gene. V lost 6 bases and J lost 3, with 15 bases in between. The CDR3 is 15 amino acids. This CDR3 is CASSSFAGVNQPQHF. The CDR3 DNA sequence: TGTGCCAGCAGCTCTTTCGCAGGGGTCAATCAGCCCCAGCATTTT.

At least ten counts were recorded for this clonotype. V is TRBV6-5 and J is TRBJ1-2; D remains unclear. With 2 bases removed from V and 4 bases from J, the gap between germline ends came to 8 bases. Germline V gene sequence: CDR1 MNHEY, CDR2 SVGAGI. The CDR3 runs 13 residues. As DNA, the CDR3 is TGTGCCAGCAGTTACAAGGAACTCTATGGCTACACCTTC. Its translation: CASSYKELYGYTF.